Listed here are 24 T cell receptor beta chains from one sample, sequenced in a study of T-cell memory formation after mild COVID-19. TCRdb re-derived calls from the 5' RACE reads in MiXCR, one entry per CDR3 protein. The sample carries approximately 28,000 distinct CDR3 sequences, around 12% recorded once. Sequencing input: PBMCs or a T cell subset sorted from them (not recorded which). The receptors stem from an adult woman who had mild COVID-19 (a few samples of this study predate the infection). Cell type and time point are not known.

This clonotype has a count of ten or more. The V and J genes are TRBV18 and TRBJ2-5; TRBD2 is a possible D gene (6 bases). This CDR3 is 14 amino acids long. Per germline, CDR1 KGHSH and CDR2 LQKENI. V lost 3 bases and J lost 5, with 13 bases in between. In DNA form, the CDR3 reads TGTGCCAGCTCACCTTCCGGAGGGTCGGAGACCCAGTACTTC. This codes for CASSPSGGSETQYF. The whole variable domain, filled in from reference TRBV18 and TRBJ2-5, reads NAGVMQNPRHLVRRRGQEARLRCSPMKGHSHVYWYRQLPEEGLKFMVYLQKENIIDESGMPKERFSAEFPKEGPSILRIQQVVRGDSAAYFCASSPSGGSETQYFGPGTRLLVL.

This clonotype has a count of ten or more. The V gene is TRBV29-1, the J gene TRBJ1-5; D is ambiguous. This CDR3 spans 10 amino acids. Germline V CDR1 and CDR2: SQVTM, ANQGSEA. V was shortened by 4 bases and J by 7 bases, with 5 bases between the two germline ends. CDR3 sequence (DNA): TGCAGCGTTGGTAGCCAGCCCCAGCATTTT. It encodes CSVGSQPQHF.

This clonotype was seen ten or more times. The genes are TRBV20-1 and TRBJ2-7; 12 positions match TRBD2. V shed 4 bases, J shed 2 bases, and the junction held 3 bases outside the gene matches. This CDR3 comprises 14 residues. The germline V gene encodes CDR1 DFQATT and CDR2 SNEGSKA (reference sequence). CDR3 sequence: CSAIPSGRAYEQYF. The CDR3 nucleotides are TGCAGTGCTATTCCTAGCGGGAGGGCCTACGAGCAGTACTTC.

There are many counts of this clonotype. The gene calls are TRBV5-4 and TRBJ2-1, with D maybe TRBD1 (5 bases). CDR1 and CDR2 from the germline V gene are SGHNT and YYREEE (reference sequence). Trimming took 7 bases from V and 8 from J, leaving 10 bases between them. The CDR3 contains 11 residues. The CDR3 is CASLRADEQFF. The DNA for the CDR3 is TGTGCCAGCCTCAGGGCCGATGAGCAGTTCTTC.

This clonotype was seen many times. The rearrangement links TRBV20-1 to TRBJ2-5; TRBD2 agrees at 7 bases. V shed 0 bases and J 4 bases; nucleotides not matched to a gene: 5. This CDR3 comprises 14 residues. Germline V gene lookup returns CDR1 DFQATT and CDR2 SNEGSKA (reference sequence). The CDR3 DNA sequence: TGCAGTGCTAGAGACCCCCGGGAGGCAGAGACCCAGTACTTC. It encodes CSARDPREAETQYF.

This clonotype appeared many times. V gene TRBV2 combines with J gene TRBJ2-5, with TRBD1 matching 8 bases. The CDR3 length is 13 residues. Trimming at V came to 6 bases and at J to 5 bases, leaving 5 bases not matched to a gene. Per germline, CDR1 SNHLY and CDR2 FYNNEI. CDR3: CASSGTGWETQYF. In DNA, the CDR3 is TGTGCCAGCAGCGGGACAGGTTGGGAGACCCAGTACTTC.

This clonotype was counted ten times or more. This chain links TRBV5-1 with TRBJ2-1; D is uncertain. The germline CDR1 and CDR2 sequences are SGHRS and YFSETQ. The CDR3 has 15 residues. V was shortened by 0 bases and J by 5 bases, with 12 bases between the two germline ends. The CDR3 DNA reads TGCGCCAGCAGCTTGGGGCCCAAGAACGACAATGAGCAGTTCTTC. Its translation: CASSLGPKNDNEQFF.

This clonotype was seen many times. The CDR3 protein is CASREDGYNEQFF. The CDR3, as DNA: TGCGCCAGCAGGGAGGATGGGTACAATGAGCAGTTCTTC. This chain uses TRBV5-1 with TRBJ2-1; perhaps TRBD2 as D (5 bases). This CDR3 comprises 13 residues. Trimming took 5 bases from V and 4 from J, leaving 10 bases between them. Germline CDR1 SGHRS, CDR2 YFSETQ.

This clonotype occurred many times. The J gene is TRBJ1-1, the V gene TRBV6-5, with a tentative D call TRBD1 (5 bases). Germline V lookup: CDR1 MNHEY, CDR2 SVGAGI. There are 14 residues in the CDR3. V was cut by 4 bases and J by 11 bases, with 20 bases left in between. DNA for the CDR3: TGTGCCAGCAGTTTAAGGTCTGCGGGGCCCGGGGCTTTCTTT. It yields the protein CASSLRSAGPGAFF.

This clonotype showed up just a few times. The chain is built from TRBV6-2 or TRBV6-3 and TRBJ1-1, with 10 bases fitting TRBD1. J lost 0 bases, V lost 7 bases, and 8 bases had no gene match. The CDR3 has 16 amino acids. Germline CDR1 reads MNHEY; CDR2 reads SVGEGT. CDR3 in amino acids: CASIGGQGTMNTEAFF. For the CDR3, the DNA is TGTGCCAGCATTGGGGGACAGGGGACCATGAACACTGAAGCTTTCTTT.

At least ten counts were recorded for this clonotype. This chain uses TRBV20-1 with TRBJ1-2; D perhaps matches TRBD1 (6 bases). Trimming stripped 2 bases from V and 7 bases from J, with 23 bases between. CDR3 length equals 16 residues. Germline loops: CDR1 DFQATT, CDR2 SNEGSKA (reference sequence). This chain's CDR3 is CSARQPLIQGTGGYTF. The CDR3 bases are TGCAGTGCTAGACAACCCTTGATTCAGGGGACCGGTGGCTACACCTTC.

This clonotype was counted many times. This rearrangement joins TRBV14 to TRBJ2-5, with D unresolved. V lost 4 bases to trimming and J lost 4 bases, with 13 bases between them. CDR3 size: 14 residues. In germline, CDR1 is SGHDN, CDR2 FVKESK. Written as DNA, the CDR3 is TGTGCCAGCAGCCTCAGGTCCCCCCCAGAGACCCAGTACTTC. This gives the protein CASSLRSPPETQYF.

This clonotype appeared many times. The chain is built from TRBV7-9 and TRBJ2-1; tentative D call: TRBD1 (6 bases). With 5 bases removed from V and 2 bases from J, the gap between germline ends came to 13 bases. Germline V gene lookup returns CDR1 SEHNR and CDR2 FQNEAQ (reference sequence). The CDR3 is 15 amino acids. In DNA form, the CDR3 reads TGTGCCAGCAGCCCAATAGGGACAACCTACAATGAGCAGTTCTTC. It translates to CASSPIGTTYNEQFF.

In this sample, this clonotype turned up many times. The chain carries TRBV25-1 and TRBJ1-5; D remains ambiguous. There are 14 residues in the CDR3. In germline, CDR1 is MGHDK, CDR2 SYGVNS. V was trimmed by 3 bases and J by 0 bases, leaving 6 bases between them. The CDR3 bases are TGTGCCAGCAGTGAGTACAGTAGCAATCAGCCCCAGCATTTT. Protein sequence: CASSEYSSNQPQHF.

This chain uses TRBV7-9 with TRBJ2-1, with 10 bases fitting TRBD2. The CDR3 contains 15 residues. In germline, CDR1 is SEHNR, CDR2 FQNEAQ (reference sequence). V lost 3 bases, J lost 6 bases, and 5 bases stayed unmatched. CDR3 in DNA: TGTGCCAGCAGCTTGGAGGGACTAGCGATCAATGAGCAGTTCTTC. Residues: CASSLEGLAINEQFF.

In this sample, this clonotype turned up many times. V gene TRBV24-1 combines with J gene TRBJ2-7; 7 bases fit TRBD1. This CDR3 spans 14 amino acids. The trim removed 3 bases at V and 9 bases at J, leaving 10 bases unmatched. CDR1 is KGHDR, CDR2 SFDVKD, per germline. The CDR3 bases are TGTGCCACCAGTGATCAAACAACAGGGGCGGCGCAGTACTTC. Its translation: CATSDQTTGAAQYF.

This clonotype was recorded at least ten times. The chain is built from TRBV5-6 and TRBJ1-1, with D uncertain. The CDR3 sequence is 15 residues long. V lost 4 bases and J lost 3, with 16 bases in between. CDR1 and CDR2 (germline): SGHDT, YYEEEE. Written as DNA, the CDR3 is TGTGCCAGCAGCCCAGGCCACCGGAGGGACACTGAAGCTTTCTTT. It is translated as CASSPGHRRDTEAFF.

The chain's CDR3 is CASRAGTTNTGELFF. In DNA, the CDR3 is TGTGCCAGCAGGGCCGGGACTACGAACACCGGGGAGCTGTTTTTT. The chain recombines TRBV2 with TRBJ2-2, with 7 bases matching TRBD2. The germline CDR1 and CDR2 sequences are SNHLY and FYNNEI. After removal of 6 bases from V and 0 bases from J, the junction contained 4 bases not matched to a gene. The CDR3 loop spans 15 amino acids.

This clonotype was counted ten times or more. J is TRBJ2-2 and V is TRBV20-1; TRBD2 aligns across 8 bases. CDR1 is DFQATT and CDR2 is SNEGSKA in the germline V gene (reference sequence). This CDR3 is 16 amino acids long. Losses at the gene ends were 2 bases for V and 0 bases for J; bases not matched to a gene: 5. This chain's CDR3 is CSARPGGEANTGELFF. The CDR3 region has the DNA TGCAGTGCTAGACCGGGGGGGGAAGCGAACACCGGGGAGCTGTTTTTT.

This clonotype was seen repeatedly, ten times or more. The rearrangement uses TRBV20-1 and TRBJ2-1; 9 bases are a match to TRBD1. The CDR3 runs to 15 residues. The V and J ends lost 4 bases and 5 bases, in that order; junction bases with no gene match: 9. In germline, CDR1 is DFQATT, CDR2 SNEGSKA (reference sequence). The CDR3 sequence is CSATPLGQGHNEQFF. In DNA form, the CDR3 reads TGCAGTGCTACCCCTTTGGGACAGGGACACAATGAGCAGTTCTTC.

This clonotype appeared many times. The chain joins TRBV12-3 or TRBV12-4 to TRBJ1-1; the D gene is possibly TRBD1 (5 bases). CDR3 length: 15 residues. V was clipped by 7 bases and J by 3 bases, with 18 bases between them. CDR3: CASNRYYGGDTEAFF. The CDR3 coding sequence is TGTGCCAGCAATCGGTACTACGGGGGGGACACTGAAGCTTTCTTT.

This clonotype appeared many times. The CDR3 region has the DNA TGTGCCAGCAGCCATAGCGGCTCAACGGGGGATACGCAGTATTTT. Translating gives CASSHSGSTGDTQYF. The rearrangement uses TRBV7-8 and TRBJ2-3, with D tentatively TRBD2 (6 bases). The V gene's germline CDR1 is SGHVS and CDR2 FQNEAQ. The V end lost 5 bases, the J end lost 6 bases, and 18 bases lay between the germline ends. CDR3 size: 15 residues.

This clonotype was observed many times. This chain connects TRBV5-5 to TRBJ2-7, with TRBD2 identical over 7 bases. Germline V lookup: CDR1 SGHKS, CDR2 YYEKEE (reference sequence). The CDR3 runs to 21 residues. J lost 0 bases, V lost 4 bases, and 25 bases had no gene match. The CDR3 DNA follows: TGTGCCAGCAGCCGCGGAATCGTACATCCGGCCCTTGCTAGCGGCTCCTACGAGCAGTACTTC. It encodes CASSRGIVHPALASGSYEQYF.

This clonotype appeared many times. The V and J genes are TRBV20-1 and TRBJ1-6; the D is unclear. The V gene's germline CDR1 is DFQATT and CDR2 SNEGSKA (reference sequence). The V gene lost 5 bases and the J gene lost 10 bases, with 18 bases spanning the gap. This CDR3 contains 14 residues. CDR3 coding DNA: TGCAGTGCTCCGATATCTCGGGGAGAATCACCCCTCCACTTT. Translated, it gives CSAPISRGESPLHF.